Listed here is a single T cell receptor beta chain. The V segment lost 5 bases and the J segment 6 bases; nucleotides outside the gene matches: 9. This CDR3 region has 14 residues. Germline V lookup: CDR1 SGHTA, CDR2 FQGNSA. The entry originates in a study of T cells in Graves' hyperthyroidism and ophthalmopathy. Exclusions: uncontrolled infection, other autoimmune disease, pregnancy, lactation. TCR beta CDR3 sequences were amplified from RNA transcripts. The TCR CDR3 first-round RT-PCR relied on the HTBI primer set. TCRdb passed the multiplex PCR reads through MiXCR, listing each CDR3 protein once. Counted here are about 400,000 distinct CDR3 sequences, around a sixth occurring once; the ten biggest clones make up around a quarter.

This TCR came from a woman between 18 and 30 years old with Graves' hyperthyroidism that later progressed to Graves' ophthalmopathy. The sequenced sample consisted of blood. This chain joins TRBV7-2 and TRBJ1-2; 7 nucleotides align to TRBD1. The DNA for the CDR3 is TGTGCCAGCAGCGCTACAGGGGTTTTAAATGGCTACACCTTC. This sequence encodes CASSATGVLNGYTF.